The clone carrying this T cell receptor beta chain was seen once. The method was immunoSEQ multiplex PCR; TCRdb's version includes in-frame clones alone and lacks a portion of them. The sample includes around 110,000 clones, about 80% of them seen just once. The sample comes from a study of blood T cell repertoires in COVID-19. Across the study: Acute-phase and convalescent COVID-19 samples originated in the United States, Italy and Spain. The analysed material was cDNA or gDNA that came from T cells, B-cell-depleted T cells, or PBMCs.

Sequenced material: peripheral blood. The TCR sequence derives from a man between 65 and 85 years old with active or convalescent COVID-19.

CDR3 sequence reads: CASSQGQTGMETQYF. The CDR3 coding sequence is TGCGCCAGCAGCCAAGGCCAGACAGGGATGGAGACCCAGTACTTC. The chain recombines TRBV4-1 with TRBJ2-5, with 7 nucleotides matching TRBD1. J lost 5 bases, V lost 1 base, and 7 bases had no gene match. The germline V gene has CDR1 MGHRA and CDR2 YSYEKL. The CDR3 is made up of 15 amino acids.